The rows below give T cell receptor beta chains drawn from one sample of a study of blood T cell repertoires in COVID-19. Only in-frame clones appear in the TCRdb table, and some are missing; sequencing was by immunoSEQ multiplex PCR. The sample yields more than 45,000 clones, about four fifths seen once. The source material was peripheral blood. These receptors were collected from a man of 80 years or more with COVID-19, enrolled during active disease. CDR3s include the opening cysteine and the closing phenylalanine or tryptophan. The order of the fields is V gene, clone size, J gene, D gene, CDR3 DNA, CDR3 protein. The D gene is left open where the match is weak. Clone size is stated in some rows and not others, as once, few, many or a class when expanded.

>TRBV3-1/TRBV3-2|-|TRBJ2-7|TRBD2
TGTGCCAGCAGCCAAGAGGGAGGGTCGGACCGGCAGTACTTC
CASSQEGGSDRQYF
>TRBV7-7|once|TRBJ2-1|-
TGTGCCAGCAGCTTGGGGCAGATGGCGGGAAACAATGAGCAGTTCTTC
CASSLGQMAGNNEQFF
>TRBV4-1|-|TRBJ1-2|-
TGCGCCAGCAGCCAAGCCTCCTATGGCTACACCTTC
CASSQASYGYTF
>TRBV18|few|TRBJ2-6|-
TGTGCCAGCTCACCAATGAGGCCTGGGGCCAACGTCCTGACTTTC
CASSPMRPGANVLTF
>TRBV5-1|-|TRBJ1-4|-
TGCGCCAGCAGCTTTTCAGGGATGGAGAGGGAAAAACTGTTTTTT
CASSFSGMEREKLFF
>TRBV9|-|TRBJ1-5|TRBD1
TGTGCCAGCAGCGTAGAGGGACAGAATCATCAGCCCCAGCATTTT
CASSVEGQNHQPQHF
>TRBV7-2|-|TRBJ1-1|TRBD1
TGTGCCAGCAGCTTAGAACAGGGGGCGCACACTGAAGCTTTCTTT
CASSLEQGAHTEAFF
>TRBV6-2/TRBV6-3|-|TRBJ1-1|-
TGTGCCAGCAGTTACTCGAACAGGGACACTGAAGCTTTCTTT
CASSYSNRDTEAFF
>TRBV29-1|-|TRBJ1-1|-
TGCAGCGTTGTGTTACAGGGTAATTGGATGAACACTGAAGCTTTCTTT
CSVVLQGNWMNTEAFF
>TRBV7-9|once|TRBJ2-3|TRBD2
TGTGCCAGCAGCAGACTAGCGGGGGCCACAGATACGCAGTATTTT
CASSRLAGATDTQYF
>TRBV19|-|TRBJ2-2|TRBD1
TGTGCCAGTAGCCCGACAGGGACCCCCGGGGAGCTGTTTTTT
CASSPTGTPGELFF
>TRBV7-2|few|TRBJ2-1|TRBD1
TGTGCCAGCAGCTTGAGGAGACAGGGGATCAATGAGCAGTTCTTC
CASSLRRQGINEQFF
>TRBV3-1/TRBV3-2|-|TRBJ1-4|-
TGTGCCAGCAGCCAATTCGGGACAAATGGGGAAAAACTGTTTTTT
CASSQFGTNGEKLFF
>TRBV6-5|-|TRBJ1-5|-
TGTGCCAGCAGCAAGGGGTTGGCTCAGCCCCAGCATTTT
CASSKGLAQPQHF
>TRBV4-3|-|TRBJ2-7|-
TGCGCCAGCAGCCTAAATTCCAGGGGATCCTACGAGCAGTACTTC
CASSLNSRGSYEQYF
>TRBV25-1|-|TRBJ2-3|-
TGTGCCAGCAGCTCCTTCACAGATACGCAGTATTTT
CASSSFTDTQYF
>TRBV28|-|TRBJ1-6|TRBD1
TGTGCCAGCAGTCCTCCGGACAGGGCTTTTAATGCCCTCCACTTT
CASSPPDRAFNALHF
>TRBV25-1|-|TRBJ1-1|TRBD1
TGTGCCAGCACAAATCCGGGACAGGGAGACACTGAAGCTTTCTTT
CASTNPGQGDTEAFF
>TRBV2|-|TRBJ2-7|TRBD2
TGTGCCAGCCAATTAGGGACTAGCTCCTACGAGCAGTACTTC
CASQLGTSSYEQYF
>TRBV6-5|-|TRBJ1-2|-
TGTGCCAGCAGGACCGGGGGAGGGGCGATTGGCTACACCTTC
CASRTGGGAIGYTF
>TRBV13|-|TRBJ1-2|TRBD1
TGTGCCAGCAGCCCTACGGTGGGACAGGGGGATACTAACTATGGCTACACCTTC
CASSPTVGQGDTNYGYTF
>TRBV7-2|-|TRBJ2-3|-
TGTGCCAGCAGCTTAGAGGGGGAGGGTACGCAGTATTTT
CASSLEGEGTQYF
>TRBV4-1|few|TRBJ2-1|TRBD2
TGCGCCAGCAGCGGCAGAGCGGGAGGGGCCTACAATGAGCAGTTCTTC
CASSGRAGGAYNEQFF
>TRBV9|-|TRBJ1-3|-
TGTGCCAGCAGCGTAGTCGGGGACTACTCTGGAAACACCATATATTTT
CASSVVGDYSGNTIYF
>TRBV30|-|TRBJ1-2|-
TGTGCCTGGAGTCTCCCACCCCCACCAGGAGGGGACTATGGCTACACCTTC
CAWSLPPPPGGDYGYTF
>TRBV10-3|-|TRBJ2-1|-
TGTGCCATCAGTGGGGACTCCGTCAATGAGCAGTTCTTC
CAISGDSVNEQFF
>TRBV14|-|TRBJ1-1|-
TGTGCCAGCAGCCAAGCCCAGATAGAAGCTTTCTTT
CASSQAQIEAFF
>TRBV6-2/TRBV6-3|-|TRBJ2-1|TRBD2
TGTGCCAGCAGTTACTCGATGGGGGGGGTTCTCAATGAGCAGTTCTTC
CASSYSMGGVLNEQFF
>TRBV5-1|-|TRBJ2-1|-
TGCGCCAGCAGCTTGGGGGCGACGACCGACCGCAAGCTGTTCTTC
CASSLGATTDRKLFF
>TRBV30|few|TRBJ2-1|TRBD2
TGTGCCTGGTCCGTCCTAGCGGGGGCCTCCTACAATGAGCAGTTCTTC
CAWSVLAGASYNEQFF
>TRBV6-6|-|TRBJ2-3|TRBD2
TGTGCCAGCAGCCGGAGCGGGAGCGGGACAGATACGCAGTATTTT
CASSRSGSGTDTQYF
>TRBV7-9|-|TRBJ1-3|-
TGTGCCAGCAGCCCTTCAGGGGATGGAAACACCATATATTTT
CASSPSGDGNTIYF
>TRBV10-3|-|TRBJ1-1|TRBD1
TGTGCCATCAGTGTTGACAGGGAGAACACTGAAGCTTTCTTT
CAISVDRENTEAFF
>TRBV7-8|-|TRBJ1-5|-
TGTGCCAGCAGACCCGGACAGATCAATCAGCCCCAGCATTTT
CASRPGQINQPQHF
>TRBV7-7|-|TRBJ2-3|TRBD1
TGTGCCAGCAGTCTTACTCCGGGACAGCCAACAGATACGCAGTATTTT
CASSLTPGQPTDTQYF
>TRBV7-9|-|TRBJ2-1|-
TGTGCCAGCAGCTTAGGTGGAGGGGCAAGCTCCTACAATGAGCAGTTCTTC
CASSLGGGASSYNEQFF
>TRBV4-1|-|TRBJ2-1|TRBD2
TGCGCCAGCAGCCAACTGGGAAGCGGGAGTCGGAATGAGCAGTTCTTC
CASSQLGSGSRNEQFF
>TRBV30|once|TRBJ1-5|-
TGTGCCTGGAGTCAGCACAGCTCCAATCAGCCCCAGCATTTT
CAWSQHSSNQPQHF
>TRBV2|-|TRBJ2-3|TRBD2
TGTGCCAGCAACCGGGAGGTGAACACAGATACGCAGTATTTT
CASNREVNTDTQYF
>TRBV24-1|-|TRBJ2-1|TRBD2
TGTGCCACCAGTGGTCAGGGACTAATATTTGAGCAGTTCTTC
CATSGQGLIFEQFF
>TRBV7-6|few|TRBJ2-1|TRBD2
TGTGCCAGCAGCGCCAAAAAGGATCGACTAGCGGGAGGTCGCTCCTACAATGAGCAGTTCTTC
CASSAKKDRLAGGRSYNEQFF
>TRBV4-2|-|TRBJ1-5|-
TGTGCCAGCAGCCAGACGGCGGGCGGGCGTAATCAGCCCCAGCATTTT
CASSQTAGGRNQPQHF
>TRBV30|few|TRBJ1-1|-
TGTGCCTGGAGTGTGAGTAACACTGAAGCTTTCTTT
CAWSVSNTEAFF
>TRBV4-3|-|TRBJ2-3|TRBD1
TGCGCCAGCAGCCAAGGCCCTCTCACAGGGGGCGCGGGAGATACGCAGTATTTT
CASSQGPLTGGAGDTQYF
>TRBV6-5|-|TRBJ2-3|TRBD2
TGTGCCAGCAGAACCTTCGCGGGGGGGATGCAGTATTTT
CASRTFAGGMQYF
>TRBV27|once|TRBJ1-6|-
TGTGCCAGCAGTTTGGGGCGGGGGGGGACCCCCCTCCACTTT
CASSLGRGGTPLHF
>TRBV6-2/TRBV6-3|-|TRBJ2-7|TRBD1
TGTGCCAGCAGTTACCCACCCTCCGGACAGGGCTACTACGAGCAGTACTTC
CASSYPPSGQGYYEQYF
>TRBV29-1|-|TRBJ1-1|TRBD1
TGCAGCGCGATTAGGGACAGTGCCATGAACACTGAAGCTTTCTTT
CSAIRDSAMNTEAFF
>TRBV5-1|-|TRBJ1-2|-
TGCGCCAGCAGCTTCAACGGGGATGGCTACACCTTC
CASSFNGDGYTF
>TRBV2|-|TRBJ1-2|-
TGTGCCAGCATCTACAGGAAATTGAACTATGGCTACACCTTC
CASIYRKLNYGYTF
>TRBV3-1/TRBV3-2|-|TRBJ1-2|-
TGTGCCAGCAGCCAAGGGAGGACCCCCTATGGCTACACCTTC
CASSQGRTPYGYTF
>TRBV12-3/TRBV12-4|-|TRBJ1-2|-
TGTGCCAGCAGCCCTGTCTATGGCTACACCTTC
CASSPVYGYTF
>TRBV5-1|-|TRBJ1-2|-
TGCGCCAGCAGCTTGTCAGGGAACTATGGCTACACCTTC
CASSLSGNYGYTF